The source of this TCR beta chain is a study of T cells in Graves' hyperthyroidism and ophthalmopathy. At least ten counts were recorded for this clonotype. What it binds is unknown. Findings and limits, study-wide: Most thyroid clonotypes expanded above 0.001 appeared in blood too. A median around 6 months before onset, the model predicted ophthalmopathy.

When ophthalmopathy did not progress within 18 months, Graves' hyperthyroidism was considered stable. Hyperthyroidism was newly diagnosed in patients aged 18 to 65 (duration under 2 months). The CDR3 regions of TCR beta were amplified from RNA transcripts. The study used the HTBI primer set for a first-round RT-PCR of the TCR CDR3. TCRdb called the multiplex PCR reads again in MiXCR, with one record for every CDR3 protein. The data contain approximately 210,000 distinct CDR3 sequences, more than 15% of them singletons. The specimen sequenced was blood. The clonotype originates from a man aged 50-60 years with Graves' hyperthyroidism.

CDR3 amino acids: CASSQRQGNTGELFF. In nucleotides, the CDR3 is TGTGCCAGCAGCCAGCGGCAGGGAAACACCGGGGAGCTGTTTTTT. The gene calls are TRBV11-3 and TRBJ2-2; D assignment may be TRBD1 or TRBD2 (5 bases each). Germline assignment: CDR1 SGHNT and CDR2 YENEEA. This CDR3 has 15 amino acids. V was trimmed by 5 bases and J by 2 bases, leaving 12 bases between them.